The clone carrying this TCR beta chain has more than one count but fewer than ten. This CDR3 has 14 residues. V was cut by 3 bases and J by 5 bases, with 11 bases left in between. Germline V gene lookup returns CDR1 SGDLS and CDR2 YYNGEE. 60 Vbeta and 13 Jbeta primers were used in PCR. The assay was immunoSEQ multiplex PCR, and TCRdb's table has in-frame clones only and misses some. The sample consists of more than 85,000 clones, roughly 80% of them appearing once. This specimen belongs to a study of cytomegalovirus exposure and HLA in healthy donors. The sequenced sample was PBMCs. This TCR derives from a male donor in good health and CMV-seropositive. The chain combines TRBV9 with TRBJ1-4; a weak D match, TRBD1 (6 bases). The CDR3, as DNA: TGTGCCAGCAGCGGGACAGCTCAGAATGAAAAACTGTTTTTT. Residues: CASSGTAQNEKLFF.